This TCR beta chain was recovered during a study of T-cell reconstitution after alpha-beta-depleted transplantation in children. Points from the study as a whole: After one year, T-cell counts and TCRbeta diversity mostly came from new T cells.

Unique molecular identifiers were incorporated when the TCRbeta library was constructed. TCRdb processed the PCR reads anew with MiXCR; each CDR3 protein has one entry. The sample lists 350,000 to 500,000 distinct CDR3 sequences, around two fifths occurring once. This clonotype was counted between two and nine times. What it recognizes is unknown. This CDR3 contains 14 residues. Trimming left V 6 bases short and J 2 bases short, with 8 bases between. The germline CDR1 and CDR2 sequences are MNHNS and SASEGT. The clonotype was recovered from a girl aged 2-9 years with aplastic anemia, due to receive a stem cell transplant. The sequenced sample was PBMCs, obtained before TCRalphabeta/CD19-depleted stem cell transplant. The rearrangement uses TRBV6-1 and TRBJ2-6; D might be TRBD2 (6 bases). CDR3 nucleotides: TGTGCCAGCAGCCGGGAGACTGGGGCCAACGTCCTGACTTTC. It encodes CASSRETGANVLTF.